Listed here are 12 T cell receptor beta chains from one sample, sequenced in a study of blood T cell repertoires in COVID-19. Using immunoSEQ multiplex PCR, the repertoire was profiled, and TCRdb retains in-frame clones only, with some absent. The repertoire has 210,000 or so clones, approximately 88% of them found once; the top ten carry around 7%. The specimen sequenced was peripheral blood. The source of these receptors is a man aged 35 to 55 with acute or convalescent COVID-19.

The chain couples TRBV3-1 (or the pseudogene TRBV3-2) to TRBJ2-7, with a possible D match to TRBD1 (5 bases). This CDR3 has 13 residues. V shed 4 bases and J shed 0 bases, with 7 bases lying between them. Germline CDR1 and CDR2: LGHDT and YNNKEL (reference sequence). CDR3 sequence reads: CASSRQGSYEQYF. The DNA for the CDR3 is TGTGCCAGCAGCCGGCAGGGCTCCTACGAGCAGTACTTC.

V is TRBV19 and J is TRBJ1-3, with D unclear. CDR1 and CDR2 from the germline V gene are LNHDA and SQIVND (reference sequence). Trimming removed 2 bases from V and 4 bases from J, with 6 bases in between. The CDR3 has 13 amino acids. The CDR3 bases are TGTGCCAGTAGTATACTATCGGGAAACACCATATATTTT. Amino acids: CASSILSGNTIYF.

This clone has a single count. The rearrangement joins TRBV5-1 to TRBJ2-5; no reliable D call. V was trimmed by 2 bases and J by 2 bases, leaving 13 bases between them. CDR3 length: 15 residues. The germline CDR1 and CDR2 sequences are SGHRS and YFSETQ. The CDR3 spells CASSFQGGDQETQYF. The CDR3 nucleotides read TGCGCCAGCAGCTTCCAAGGTGGAGATCAAGAGACCCAGTACTTC.

The rearrangement joins TRBV2 to TRBJ2-3; 7 bases are a match to TRBD2. Germline V CDR1 and CDR2: SNHLY, FYNNEI. V lost 6 bases and J lost 1; bases outside the gene matches: 7. The CDR3 runs to 15 residues. CDR3: CASSFGGSRTDTQYF. CDR3 DNA sequence: TGTGCCAGCAGCTTCGGGGGGTCCCGCACAGATACGCAGTATTTT. The variable domain in full, with the rest retrieved from reference TRBV2 and TRBJ2-3, is EPEVTQTPSHQVTQMGQEVILRCVPISNHLYFYWYRQILGQKVEFLVSFYNNEISEKSEIFDDQFSVERPDGSNFTLKIRSTKLEDSAMYFCASSFGGSRTDTQYFGPGTRLTVL.

This clone was observed a handful of times. The chain is built from TRBV7-8 and TRBJ2-7, with 11 bases matching TRBD2. Trimming took 5 bases from V and 7 from J; bases not matched to a gene: 7. Germline CDR1 and CDR2: SGHVS and FQNEAQ. The CDR3 length is 14 residues. This CDR3 is CASSAGTSGVEQYF. In DNA, the CDR3 is TGTGCCAGCAGCGCCGGGACTAGCGGTGTTGAGCAGTACTTC.

The chain employs TRBV6-6 and TRBJ2-7; D remains unclear. Deletions cut 2 bases from V and 5 bases from J, with 10 bases between. CDR1 is MNHNY and CDR2 is SVGAGI in the germline V gene (reference sequence). This CDR3 has 13 amino acids. The CDR3 DNA follows: TGTGCCAGCAGTTACCTTGGGCTCCACGAGCAGTACTTC. Translation: CASSYLGLHEQYF.

V usage is TRBV6-1 and J usage is TRBJ2-1, with 7 bases matching TRBD1. Trimming took 0 bases from V and 3 from J; bases not matched to a gene: 5. CDR3 length: 16 residues. Germline loops: CDR1 MNHNS, CDR2 SASEGT. CDR3 residues: CASSEARGGFYNEQFF. The CDR3 region has the DNA TGTGCCAGCAGTGAAGCTCGAGGGGGCTTCTACAATGAGCAGTTCTTC.

J is TRBJ1-1 and V is TRBV7-9, with D perhaps TRBD1 (5 bases). The CDR3 length is 12 residues. Looked up from germline, CDR1 is SEHNR and CDR2 is FQNEAQ (reference sequence). Trimming left V 0 bases short and J 10 bases short, with 9 bases between. The CDR3 protein is CASSLAGEGAFF. CDR3 in DNA: TGTGCCAGCAGCTTAGCGGGGGAGGGAGCTTTCTTT.

V is TRBV5-1 and J is TRBJ1-6; 7 bases map to TRBD1. The CDR3 length is 17 residues. CDR1 SGHRS and CDR2 YFSETQ come from the germline V gene. The trim removed 4 bases at V and 7 bases at J, leaving 14 bases unmatched. The chain's CDR3 is CASSRDLQGINNSPLHF. CDR3 in DNA: TGCGCCAGCAGCCGAGACCTACAGGGGATCAACAATTCACCCCTCCACTTT.

The V and J genes are TRBV28 and TRBJ1-5; the D gene is possibly TRBD1 (5 bases). Per the germline V gene, CDR1 is MDHEN and CDR2 is SYDVKM. The V and J ends lost 6 bases and 7 bases respectively, with 22 bases between them. This CDR3 region has 16 residues. This chain's CDR3 is CASSPHVGQGGQPQHF. As DNA, the CDR3 is TGTGCCAGCAGCCCCCACGTTGGGCAGGGTGGGCAGCCCCAGCATTTT.

This chain uses TRBV4-3 with TRBJ1-1, with a tentative D call TRBD1 (5 bases). V dropped 3 bases and J dropped 6 bases, with 14 bases sitting between them. Germline V gene data show CDR1 as LGHNA and CDR2 as YSLEER. CDR3 size: 14 residues. CDR3 protein: CASSQPGTSAEAFF. DNA of the CDR3: TGCGCCAGCAGCCAGCCCGGGACTTCTGCTGAAGCTTTCTTT.

This chain uses TRBV7-9 with TRBJ2-1, with D perhaps TRBD1 (6 bases). With 5 bases removed from V and 4 bases from J, the gap between germline ends came to 9 bases. From germline, CDR1 is SEHNR and CDR2 FQNEAQ (reference sequence). CDR3 length equals 13 residues. The CDR3 region has the DNA TGTGCCAGCAGCGGACAGTCTTACAATGAGCAGTTCTTC. It specifies CASSGQSYNEQFF.